Shown below are 7 T cell receptor beta chains from a single sample sequenced in a study of OX40 agonist ivuxolimab in advanced cancers. The repertoire was sequenced with immunoSEQ multiplex PCR; TCRdb's copy has only in-frame clones and lacks some. The sample yields about 44,000 clones, roughly 88% seen once. The input for sequencing was CD4+ or CD8+ T cells sorted from blood, taken in a trial of the OX40 agonist ivuxolimab. The receptors derive from an adult with an advanced solid tumor such as melanoma, head and neck, liver or kidney cancer.

The gene calls are TRBV11-2 and TRBJ2-5; 7 positions match TRBD1. The CDR3 runs to 16 residues. Trimming removed 1 base from V and 5 bases from J; junction bases left unmatched: 10. The germline V gene has CDR1 SGHAT and CDR2 FQNNGV. CDR3 region: CASSLGQTGRGETQYF. In DNA, the CDR3 is TGTGCCAGCAGCTTAGGTCAGACAGGGCGCGGGGAGACCCAGTACTTC.

The rearrangement uses TRBV5-5 and TRBJ2-7, with 11 positions matching TRBD1. The CDR3 runs 14 residues. The trim removed 4 bases at V and 12 bases at J, leaving 12 bases unmatched. Germline lookup yields CDR1 SGHKS and CDR2 YYEKEE (reference sequence). The CDR3 reads CASSQSPGQGDRYV. CDR3 coding DNA: TGTGCCAGCAGCCAATCTCCGGGACAGGGGGATCGGTACGTC.

This chain links TRBV10-3 with TRBJ2-1; D is unresolved. CDR1 and CDR2 (germline): ENHRY, SYGVKD. Trimming stripped 3 bases from V and 8 bases from J, with 5 bases between. The CDR3 covers 11 residues. CDR3: CAISDQYEQFF. In DNA, the CDR3 is TGTGCCATCAGTGATCAGTATGAGCAGTTCTTC.

This clone was seen once. The chain couples TRBV7-3 to TRBJ2-5; a weak D match, TRBD2 (7 bases). V was shortened by 0 bases and J by 2 bases, with 13 bases between the two germline ends. Germline V gives CDR1 SGHTA, CDR2 FQGTGA. This CDR3 has 16 residues. The CDR3 DNA reads TGTGCCAGCAGCTTAACGGGCGGGGGCCCGCAAGAGACCCAGTACTTC. Protein: CASSLTGGGPQETQYF.

The chain combines TRBV28 with TRBJ1-2; 9 bases match TRBD1. Germline V lookup: CDR1 MDHEN, CDR2 SYDVKM. The CDR3 runs 15 residues. Losses at the gene ends were 6 bases for V and 6 bases for J; bases not matched to a gene: 11. Here the CDR3 DNA reads TGTGCCAGCAGAGCGACCGGGACAGGGATAGATGGCTACACCTTC. Translated: CASRATGTGIDGYTF.

The V call is TRBV11-2, the J call TRBJ1-1; D not resolved. CDR3 length: 12 residues. V dropped 6 bases and J dropped 7 bases, with 12 bases sitting between them. Germline-derived CDR1 and CDR2 are SGHAT and FQNNGV. CDR3 amino acids: CASSYDGLEAFF. CDR3 coding DNA: TGTGCCAGCAGTTACGACGGCCTTGAAGCTTTCTTT.

This sequence joins TRBV7-9 and TRBJ2-5, with 9 bases that match TRBD2. Germline V CDR1 and CDR2: SEHNR, FQNEAQ (reference sequence). This CDR3 contains 15 residues. V dropped 7 bases and J dropped 5; count of bases not matched to a gene: 11. CDR3 nucleotide sequence: TGTGCCAGCAATAGCCCCATTAGCGGGGGTGAGACCCAGTACTTC. This encodes CASNSPISGGETQYF.